This T cell receptor (beta chain) was sequenced during a study of blood T cell repertoires in COVID-19. The CDR3 is 16 amino acids. Between the trimmed V and J ends, which lost 3 bases and 4 bases, there was a span of 18 bases. Germline CDR1 LNHDA, CDR2 SQIVND (reference sequence). In the study's own analysis: Reference gene primer amplification gave nucleated cell count estimates. Profiled with immunoSEQ multiplex PCR; TCRdb holds only in-frame clones, not every one. The D gene and trimming were derived from the DNA, and the V and J assignments and clone size from that table. The table shows 100,000 to 150,000 clones, with roughly 80% occurring only once.

The sequence came from a man in his fifties or sixties with acute or convalescent COVID-19. The sample consisted of peripheral blood. The rearrangement links TRBV19 to TRBJ1-2; TRBD1 might be the D (6 bases). The CDR3 DNA reads TGTGCCAGTAGTATTTCAGGGGAAGTGGCTAGCTATGGCTACACCTTC. Translated, it gives CASSISGEVASYGYTF.